The source of this T cell receptor (beta chain) is a study of T cell responses to AZD1222 COVID-19 vaccine (TCRdb year 2021). For the study in its entirety: TCR sequencing was performed for 230 to 250 trial participants, of whom about 200 were given two doses of AZD1222 and 26 were given two doses of MenACWY control vaccine. Enrollment into the trials was organized by age into subgroups of 18-55, 56-69 and 70-plus years, and those subgroups contained roughly 150, 30 and 60 TCR-sequenced participants, respectively.

The CDR3 numbers 13 residues from cysteine through phenylalanine. Only the CDR3 portion is preserved as DNA: 39 bases, with reading frame beginning at the first base. V drops 7 bases and J drops 4 bases, leaving 13 bases in between. Reading the germline V gene (reference sequence) gives CDR1 MNHEY and CDR2 SMNVEV. General conclusions and limits of the study: Because no samples from the day 14 peak response were available, repertoires could be characterized only after the peak T cell response. The 56-69-year group was small, and its depth increase did not reach significance, likely because of low power. After two AZD1222 doses, spike-specific TCR breadth and depth were significantly higher than at day 0 and than in MenACWY recipients. The whole spike protein was spanned by vaccine-associated CD4 TCRs, and dominant responses were seen in regions 160-218 and 743-854. Participants were mostly white British, with more females than males. The authors suggested clonal diversity may have been underestimated. Reportedly, almost half of the unique spike-specific TCRs recognized epitopes lying outside the regions that are mutated in the B.1.351 and B.1.1.7 variants. Conclusions about previously exposed vaccinees are limited because only five or six AZD1222 recipients were SARS-CoV-2 seropositive at baseline.

The CDR3 regions of human TCRbeta chains were analyzed by immunosequencing. The study's own analysis went as follows. TCRs in the repertoires were matched against a reference library of SARS-CoV-2-specific TCRs that had been generated with the MIRA antigen-specificity platform. Breadth was defined as the fraction of unique TCRs that were SARS-CoV-2-associated. Depth was defined as the fraction of total T cells that were SARS-CoV-2-associated. Each spike-specific TCR was assigned to its reactive spike region and to a CD4 or CD8 class using the MIRA data. Log10-transformed breadth and depth values were compared by one-way ANOVA with Sidak's multiple comparisons tests. This is the immuneACCESS table as TCRdb keeps it, with only in-frame sequences that have V and J called. A part of the clones is gone; compared with another copy, unresolved V genes explain less than half, and the rest is unexplained. V and J calls and clone size are as listed in that table; D and trimming were resolved from the DNA. For this sample the table gives some 190,000 clones, of which less than 95% were detected only once. The top ten hold 1.7% of the sample.

Per the publication, the time point label means: about 28 days (+/-7) after the second vaccine dose. Explained via the paper, the treatment or condition label denotes: meningococcal conjugate vaccine given as trial control. The vaccinee samples were drawn from two UK trials, COV001 and COV002, one of which was a single-blind randomized controlled phase 2/3 trial testing AZD1222 (ChAdOx1 nCoV-19) in healthy adults. For TCRbeta chain sequencing, PBMC samples were collected from trial participants at day 0 and at day 28 after the second dose. As to this clone: It lacks a known antigen. Base qualities were left out, and no much larger clone turns up one base away.

The chain is made from TRBV27 and TRBJ1-2, and the D gene may be TRBD1, 5 bases matching. This receptor was taken from an adult who received the MenACWY meningococcal vaccine as a control. Sequenced material: peripheral blood, taken 28 days after the second dose of the MenACWY control vaccine. This receptor has the CDR3 CASTPRGGYGYTF. The DNA sequence is given as TGTGCCAGCACTCCACGGGGCGGCTATGGCTACACCTTC.